The 27 T cell receptor beta chains in this list originate from one sample, sequenced in a study of CD8+ T cells in alopecia areata. TCR sequencing used cDNA made by reverse transcription of extracted RNA. Sequenced by immunoSEQ multiplex PCR; TCRdb stores in-frame clones only, minus some. The sample shows around 270,000 clones, 58% of them seen only once. Treatment reported: oral pan-JAK inhibitor, 5-10 mg twice daily. Here the sequenced sample was CD4+ T cells sorted from blood, taken at week 24, from a patient treated with tofacitinib. These receptors all stem from a human donor with alopecia areata.

Notes on this clone: The same CDR3 can be traced to other DNA sequences in this sample. This rearrangement joins TRBV29-1 to TRBJ1-1; D possibly corresponds to TRBD1 (6 bases). Deletions cut 4 bases from V and 5 bases from J, with 8 bases between. There are 11 residues in the CDR3. Germline V gene data show CDR1 as SQVTM and CDR2 as ANQGSEA. The CDR3 DNA reads as TGCAGCGTTGGCAGGGGAACTGAAGCTTTCTTT. It codes for CSVGRGTEAFF. Using reference TRBV29-1 and TRBJ1-1 for the parts outside the CDR3, the full variable domain is SAVISQKPSRDICQRGTSLTIQCQVDSQVTMMFWYRQQPGQSLTLIATANQGSEATYESGFVIDKFPISRPNLTFSTLTVSNMSPEDSSIYLCSVGRGTEAFFGQGTRLTVV.

In this sample, this clone turned up a few times. The chain carries TRBV6-6 and TRBJ2-3; 7 bases map to TRBD1. There are 15 residues in the CDR3. Germline V gene lookup returns CDR1 MNHNY and CDR2 SVGAGI (reference sequence). V lost 2 bases to trimming and J lost 1 base; unmatched junction nucleotides: 3. CDR3 bases: TGTGCCAGCAGTTACACAGGGGTGGGCACAGATACGCAGTATTTT. Its protein is CASSYTGVGTDTQYF.

The J gene is TRBJ1-1, the V gene TRBV30, with a weak D call TRBD1 (5 bases). Trimming took off 0 bases at V and 5 bases at J, with 25 bases between the two ends. This CDR3 comprises 18 residues. Germline lookup yields CDR1 GTSNPN and CDR2 SVGIG (reference sequence). This chain's CDR3 is CAWSVRAGSTLGVTEAFF. The CDR3 DNA reads as TGTGCCTGGAGTGTACGTGCAGGCAGCACTCTGGGGGTAACTGAAGCTTTCTTT.

Only a few counts were recorded for this clone. The V call is TRBV5-1, the J call TRBJ2-7; tentatively, D is TRBD1 (6 bases). Looked up from germline, CDR1 is SGHRS and CDR2 is YFSETQ. The CDR3 covers 14 residues. With 4 bases removed from V and 0 bases from J, the gap between germline ends came to 11 bases. CDR3 coding DNA: TGCGCCAGCAGCAAACGGGACAACTCCTACGAGCAGTACTTC. This sequence encodes CASSKRDNSYEQYF.

A word on this clone: A much more abundant neighbour one base away suggests this may be a read error. The sample holds other DNA sequences that translate to the same CDR3. V is TRBV4-1 and J is TRBJ1-5; 9 nucleotides match TRBD1. The CDR3 is made up of 15 amino acids. Germline values: CDR1 MGHRA, CDR2 YSYEKL. CDR3 sequence reads: CASSQEGTGIQPQHF. CDR3 coding DNA: TGCGCCAGCAGCCAAGAAGGGACAGGGATTCAGCCCCAGCACTTT.

This clone was counted between two and nine times. The chain couples TRBV5-1 to TRBJ1-1; TRBD1 agrees at 7 bases. The germline CDR1 and CDR2 sequences are SGHRS and YFSETQ. V was pared by 4 bases and J by 1 base, with 10 bases of the junction left unmatched. This CDR3 has 16 residues. The CDR3 sequence: CASSNPGTVKNTEAFF. CDR3 in DNA: TGCGCCAGCAGCAACCCCGGGACAGTTAAGAACACTGAAGCTTTCTTT.

The sample holds one count of this clone. The V call is TRBV27, the J call TRBJ1-5; a possible D gene is TRBD1 (5 bases). Germline CDR1 is MNHEY and CDR2 is SMNVEV (reference sequence). Trimming left V 5 bases short and J 3 bases short, with 11 bases between. This CDR3 region has 14 residues. In DNA form, the CDR3 reads TGTGCCAGCAGTCCCACAGGTCCCAATCAGCCCCAGCATTTT. Translated: CASSPTGPNQPQHF.

The chain carries TRBV6-1 and TRBJ2-7; 8 bases match TRBD1. The CDR3 has 17 amino acids. The germline V gene encodes CDR1 MNHNS and CDR2 SASEGT. The ends lost 4 bases at V and 2 bases at J; junction bases unmatched: 13. For the CDR3, the DNA is TGTGCCAGCAGTGCCCAATCCGGGACAGGATGGGCCTACGAGCAGTACTTC. Residues: CASSAQSGTGWAYEQYF.

The table lists this clone with a few counts. V and J are TRBV10-3 and TRBJ2-5; D might be TRBD1 or TRBD2, each matching 6 bases. Germline V gives CDR1 ENHRY, CDR2 SYGVKD. The V and J ends lost 6 bases and 2 bases respectively, with 10 bases between them. CDR3 length: 13 residues. The CDR3 bases are TGTGCCATCAGGGGGGGCTATCAAGAGACCCAGTACTTC. This encodes CAIRGGYQETQYF.

This chain connects TRBV4-2 to TRBJ2-2; 16 nucleotides agree with TRBD2. Germline CDR1 is LGHNA and CDR2 is YNFKEQ. The CDR3 contains 18 residues. V dropped 3 bases and J dropped 3; count of bases not matched to a gene: 4. The CDR3 spells CASSHGTSGGVDTGELFF. DNA for the CDR3: TGTGCCAGCAGCCATGGGACTAGCGGGGGGGTCGACACCGGGGAGCTGTTTTTT.

The genes are TRBV5-1 and TRBJ1-6; D remains ambiguous. Germline loops: CDR1 SGHRS, CDR2 YFSETQ. This CDR3 has 15 residues. Trimming removed 5 bases from V and 5 bases from J, with 14 bases in between. This CDR3 reads CASREGTLHNSPLHF. Here the CDR3 DNA reads TGCGCCAGCAGGGAGGGAACATTGCATAATTCACCCCTCCACTTT.

In this sample, this clone turned up once. This chain links TRBV7-3 with TRBJ2-7; TRBD2 might be the D (5 bases). Deletions cut 2 bases from V and 9 bases from J, with 17 bases between. This CDR3 is 14 amino acids long. Germline CDR1 and CDR2: SGHTA and FQGTGA. The DNA for the CDR3 is TGTGCCAGCAGCTTATTGGGAGACGCCCTCGCGCAGTACTTC. Translating it yields CASSLLGDALAQYF.

The rearrangement links TRBV4-1 to TRBJ2-4; TRBD2 is a possible D gene (6 bases). Germline loops: CDR1 MGHRA, CDR2 YSYEKL. Trimming took off 4 bases at V and 8 bases at J, with 15 bases between the two ends. This CDR3 comprises 14 residues. CDR3 in amino acids: CASSPGTPGDIQYF. As DNA, the CDR3 is TGCGCCAGCAGCCCCGGGACCCCGGGGGACATTCAGTACTTC.

The V gene is TRBV9, the J gene TRBJ1-1; D gene unclear. V shed 5 bases and J shed 1 base, with 21 bases lying between them. Germline V gives CDR1 SGDLS, CDR2 YYNGEE. The CDR3 is 17 residues long. The CDR3 nucleotides read TGTGCCAGCAGAATGTGGATTGGTCAGGCATCGAACACTGAAGCTTTCTTT. Translated, it gives CASRMWIGQASNTEAFF.

The chain is built from TRBV4-3 and TRBJ1-4; TRBD1 is a possible D gene (5 bases). Per the germline V gene, CDR1 is LGHNA and CDR2 is YSLEER. CDR3 size: 16 residues. The ends were cut back, 1 base at V and 1 base at J, with 10 bases in the middle. CDR3 residues: CASSQVSGGTNEKLFF. The CDR3 DNA follows: TGCGCCAGCAGCCAAGTTAGTGGGGGAACTAATGAAAAACTGTTTTTT.

This clone appeared a few times. The chain joins TRBV28 to TRBJ2-1; TRBD2 agrees at 13 bases. Germline V gene data show CDR1 as MDHEN and CDR2 as SYDVKM. After removal of 6 bases from V and 1 base from J, the junction contained 15 bases not matched to a gene. CDR3 length: 20 amino acids. The CDR3: CASRGIIGTSGVKSYNEQFF. CDR3 nucleotides: TGTGCCAGCAGAGGGATAATCGGGACTAGCGGGGTGAAATCCTACAATGAGCAGTTCTTC.

The chain links TRBV7-9 to TRBJ2-5, with D perhaps TRBD1 (6 bases). Trimming pared 6 bases from V and 2 bases from J, leaving 16 bases between. CDR1 and CDR2 from the germline V gene are SEHNR and FQNEAQ (reference sequence). This CDR3 is 15 amino acids long. The CDR3 region is CASRPRPQGQETQYF. The CDR3 DNA reads TGTGCCAGCAGGCCCCGGCCCCAGGGGCAAGAGACCCAGTACTTC. The full variable domain, its missing parts supplied by reference TRBV7-9 and TRBJ2-5, is DTGVSQNPRHKITKRGQNVTFRCDPISEHNRLYWYRQTLGQGPEFLTYFQNEAQLEKSRLLSDRFSAERPKGSFSTLEIQRTEQGDSAMYLCASRPRPQGQETQYFGPGTRLLVL.

This chain links TRBV4-1 with TRBJ2-1; D unclear. Deletions cut 6 bases from V and 3 bases from J, with 3 bases between. Germline V gene lookup returns CDR1 MGHRA and CDR2 YSYEKL. CDR3 length equals 11 residues. The CDR3 protein is CASRHYNEQFF. The DNA of the CDR3 is TGCGCCAGCAGACACTACAATGAGCAGTTCTTC.

This chain links TRBV18 with TRBJ1-1; TRBD1 aligns across 9 bases. V gave up 3 bases and J gave up 0 bases; unmatched junction bases: 2. The CDR3 sequence is 15 residues long. In germline, CDR1 is KGHSH, CDR2 LQKENI. The CDR3 is CASSPGTGMNTEAFF. For the CDR3, the DNA is TGTGCCAGCTCACCTGGGACAGGGATGAACACTGAAGCTTTCTTT.

There are a few counts of this clone. The chain couples TRBV29-1 to TRBJ2-5; possible D gene TRBD1, 6 bases. In germline, CDR1 is SQVTM, CDR2 ANQGSEA. This CDR3 is 13 amino acids long. V was cut by 4 bases and J by 1 base, with 10 bases left in between. The DNA of the CDR3 is TGCAGCGTTGCCAGGGGTGGCCAAGAGACCCAGTACTTC. Its translation is CSVARGGQETQYF.

This chain joins TRBV28 and TRBJ1-2, with D hard to call. The CDR3 extends over 13 amino acids. V was cut by 3 bases and J by 8 bases, with 13 bases left in between. CDR1 is MDHEN and CDR2 is SYDVKM in the germline V gene. CDR3 sequence reads: CASSFPALVGYTF. The CDR3 DNA reads as TGTGCCAGCAGTTTCCCAGCTCTTGTCGGCTACACCTTC.

A few counts support this clone. The V call is TRBV29-1, the J call TRBJ2-1; D unresolved. Germline V gene sequence: CDR1 SQVTM, CDR2 ANQGSEA. With 0 bases removed from V and 4 bases from J, the gap between germline ends came to 7 bases. This CDR3 is built from 13 residues. CDR3 in DNA: TGCAGCGTTGAAGAGAGTCTTTACAATGAGCAGTTCTTC. Protein: CSVEESLYNEQFF.

This rearrangement joins TRBV15 to TRBJ1-2; D is unclear. The V gene lost 0 bases and the J gene lost 2 bases, with 7 bases spanning the gap. This CDR3 is built from 14 residues. The germline gives CDR1 LNHNV, CDR2 YYDKDF (reference sequence). The CDR3: CATSREPGNYGYTF. In nucleotides, the CDR3 is TGTGCCACCAGCAGAGAGCCGGGAAACTATGGCTACACCTTC.

This clone is a singleton in its sample. The chain joins TRBV5-4 to TRBJ1-5; D may be TRBD1 (6 bases). Germline CDR1 SGHNT, CDR2 YYREEE (reference sequence). The CDR3 is 16 amino acids. With 1 base removed from V and 3 bases from J, the gap between germline ends came to 14 bases. CDR3 protein: CASSLRDTDVNQPQHF. CDR3 coding DNA: TGTGCCAGCAGCTTGAGGGACACGGACGTCAATCAGCCCCAGCATTTT.

The chain couples TRBV5-6 to TRBJ1-1; D not certain. V lost 4 bases to trimming and J lost 0 bases, with 4 bases between them. The CDR3 spans 12 residues. Per germline, CDR1 SGHDT and CDR2 YYEEEE. The CDR3 DNA is TGTGCCAGCAGCGTGGTGAACACTGAAGCTTTCTTT. Translating gives CASSVVNTEAFF.

This clone was seen more than once but under ten times. The V and J genes are TRBV19 and TRBJ1-1; D uncertain. The V gene lost 8 bases and the J gene lost 0 bases, with 16 bases spanning the gap. CDR1 is LNHDA, CDR2 SQIVND, per germline (reference sequence). This CDR3 contains 15 residues. The CDR3 bases are TGTGCCAGTCTTCCCCTTACCGGGTTGAACACTGAAGCTTTCTTT. It is translated as CASLPLTGLNTEAFF.

V and J are TRBV5-4 and TRBJ2-5; 8 bases line up with TRBD1. V dropped 4 bases and J dropped 0; count of bases not matched to a gene: 5. Germline CDR1 SGHNT, CDR2 YYREEE (reference sequence). This CDR3 comprises 15 residues. As DNA, the CDR3 is TGTGCCAGCAGCCCGACAGGGGTATACCAAGAGACCCAGTACTTC. Translated: CASSPTGVYQETQYF. Supplemented by reference TRBV5-4 and TRBJ2-5, the full variable domain reads ETGVTQSPTHLIKTRGQQVTLRCSSQSGHNTVSWYQQALGQGPQFIFQYYREEENGRGNFPPRFSGLQFPNYSSELNVNALELDDSALYLCASSPTGVYQETQYFGPGTRLLVL.